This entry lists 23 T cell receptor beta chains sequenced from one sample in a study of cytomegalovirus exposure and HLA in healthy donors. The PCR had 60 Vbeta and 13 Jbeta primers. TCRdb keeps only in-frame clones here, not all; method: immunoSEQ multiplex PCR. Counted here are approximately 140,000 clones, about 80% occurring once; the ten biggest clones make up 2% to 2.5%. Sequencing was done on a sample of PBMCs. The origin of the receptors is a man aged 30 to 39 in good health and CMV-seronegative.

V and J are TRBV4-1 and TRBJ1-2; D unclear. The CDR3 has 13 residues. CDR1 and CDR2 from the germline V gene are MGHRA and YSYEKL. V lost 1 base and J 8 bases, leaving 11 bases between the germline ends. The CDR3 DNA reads TGCGCCAGCAGCCAAGTGTCCGGGTGCGGCTACACCTTC. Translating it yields CASSQVSGCGYTF.

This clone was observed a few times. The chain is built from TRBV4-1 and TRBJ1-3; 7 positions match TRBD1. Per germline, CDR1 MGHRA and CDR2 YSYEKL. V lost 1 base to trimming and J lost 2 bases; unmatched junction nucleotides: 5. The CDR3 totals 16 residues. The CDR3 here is CASSQGQGPAGNTIYF. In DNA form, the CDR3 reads TGCGCCAGCAGCCAAGGACAGGGTCCTGCTGGAAACACCATATATTTT.

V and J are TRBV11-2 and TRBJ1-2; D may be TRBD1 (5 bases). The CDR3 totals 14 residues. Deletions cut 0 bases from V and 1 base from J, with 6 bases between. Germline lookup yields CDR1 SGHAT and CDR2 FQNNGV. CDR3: CASSLDRDNYGYTF. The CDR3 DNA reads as TGTGCCAGCAGCTTAGACAGGGATAACTATGGCTACACCTTC.

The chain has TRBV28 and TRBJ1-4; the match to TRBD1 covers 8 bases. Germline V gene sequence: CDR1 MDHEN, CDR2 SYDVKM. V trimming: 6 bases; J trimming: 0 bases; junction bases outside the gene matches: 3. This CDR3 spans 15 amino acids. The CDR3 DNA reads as TGTGCCAGCAGAGGGACAGGCGCAACTAATGAAAAACTGTTTTTT. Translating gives CASRGTGATNEKLFF.

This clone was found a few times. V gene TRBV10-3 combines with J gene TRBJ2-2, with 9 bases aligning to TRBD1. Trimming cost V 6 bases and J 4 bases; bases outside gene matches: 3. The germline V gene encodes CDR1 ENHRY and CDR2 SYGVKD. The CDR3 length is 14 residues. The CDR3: CAISGTGSTGELFF. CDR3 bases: TGTGCCATCAGCGGGACAGGGAGCACCGGGGAGCTGTTTTTT.

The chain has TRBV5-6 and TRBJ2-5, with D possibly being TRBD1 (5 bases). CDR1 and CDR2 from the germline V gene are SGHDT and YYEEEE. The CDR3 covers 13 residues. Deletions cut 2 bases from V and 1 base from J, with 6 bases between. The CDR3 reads CASSFRVQETQYF. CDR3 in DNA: TGTGCCAGCAGCTTCAGGGTCCAAGAGACCCAGTACTTC.

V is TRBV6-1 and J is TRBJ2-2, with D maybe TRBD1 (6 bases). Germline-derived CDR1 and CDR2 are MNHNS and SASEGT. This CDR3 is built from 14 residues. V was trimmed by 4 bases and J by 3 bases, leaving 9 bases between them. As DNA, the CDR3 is TGTGCCAGCAGTGTCACAGGGTACACCGGGGAGCTGTTTTTT. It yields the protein CASSVTGYTGELFF.

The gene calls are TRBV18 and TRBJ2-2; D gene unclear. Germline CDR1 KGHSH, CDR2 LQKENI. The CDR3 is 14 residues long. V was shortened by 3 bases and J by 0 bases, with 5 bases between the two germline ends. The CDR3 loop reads CASSPSSNTGELFF. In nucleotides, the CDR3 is TGTGCCAGCTCACCTAGCTCGAACACCGGGGAGCTGTTTTTT.

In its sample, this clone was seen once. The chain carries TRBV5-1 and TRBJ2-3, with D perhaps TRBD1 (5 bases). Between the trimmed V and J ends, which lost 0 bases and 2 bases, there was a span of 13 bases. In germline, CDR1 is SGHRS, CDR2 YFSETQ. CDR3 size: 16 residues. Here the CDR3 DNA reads TGCGCCAGCAGCTTGGGGGTTGCAGGGCCCACAGATACGCAGTATTTT. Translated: CASSLGVAGPTDTQYF.

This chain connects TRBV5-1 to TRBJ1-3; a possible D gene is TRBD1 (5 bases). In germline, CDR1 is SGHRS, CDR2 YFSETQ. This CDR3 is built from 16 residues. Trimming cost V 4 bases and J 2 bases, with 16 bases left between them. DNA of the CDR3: TGCGCCAGCAGCCCGGGAGAGGGGTGGCCTGGAAACACCATATATTTT. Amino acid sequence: CASSPGEGWPGNTIYF.

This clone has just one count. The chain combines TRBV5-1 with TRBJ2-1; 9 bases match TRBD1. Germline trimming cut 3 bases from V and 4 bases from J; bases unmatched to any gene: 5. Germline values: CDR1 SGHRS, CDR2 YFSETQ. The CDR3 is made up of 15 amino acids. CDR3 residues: CASSSPGQGYNEQFF. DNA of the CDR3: TGCGCCAGCAGCTCTCCGGGACAGGGATACAATGAGCAGTTCTTC.

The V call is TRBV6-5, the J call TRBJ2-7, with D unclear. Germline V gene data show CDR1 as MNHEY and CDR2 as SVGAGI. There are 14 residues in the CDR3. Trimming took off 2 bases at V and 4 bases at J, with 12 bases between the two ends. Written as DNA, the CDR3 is TGTGCCAGCAGTTACGTATCAAGCGTATACGAGCAGTACTTC. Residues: CASSYVSSVYEQYF.

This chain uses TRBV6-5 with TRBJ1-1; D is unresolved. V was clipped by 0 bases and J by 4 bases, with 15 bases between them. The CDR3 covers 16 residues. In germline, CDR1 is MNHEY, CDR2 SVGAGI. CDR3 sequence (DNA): TGTGCCAGCAGTTACTCAGCGGCCAGCATGAGCACTGAAGCTTTCTTT. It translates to CASSYSAASMSTEAFF.

This chain's CDR3 is CSVGQGVSYEQYF. CDR3 DNA: TGCAGCGTTGGACAGGGAGTGTCCTACGAGCAGTACTTC. The V gene is TRBV29-1, the J gene TRBJ2-7, with 7 bases aligning to TRBD1. CDR1 SQVTM and CDR2 ANQGSEA come from the germline V gene. V was pared by 4 bases and J by 1 base, with 4 bases of the junction left unmatched. This CDR3 comprises 13 residues.

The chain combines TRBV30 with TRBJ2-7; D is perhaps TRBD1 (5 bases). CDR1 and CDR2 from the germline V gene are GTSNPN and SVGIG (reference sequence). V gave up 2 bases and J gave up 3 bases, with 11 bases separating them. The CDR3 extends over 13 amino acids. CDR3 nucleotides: TGTGCCTGGAGTCTGGGTAGGGGCTACGAGCAGTACTTC. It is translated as CAWSLGRGYEQYF.

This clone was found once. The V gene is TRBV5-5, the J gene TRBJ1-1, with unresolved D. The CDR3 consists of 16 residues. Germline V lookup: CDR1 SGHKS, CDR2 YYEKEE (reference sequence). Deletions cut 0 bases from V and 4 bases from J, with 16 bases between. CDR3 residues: CASSLAEIIIPTEAFF. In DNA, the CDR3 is TGTGCCAGCAGCTTGGCGGAGATTATCATCCCCACTGAAGCTTTCTTT.

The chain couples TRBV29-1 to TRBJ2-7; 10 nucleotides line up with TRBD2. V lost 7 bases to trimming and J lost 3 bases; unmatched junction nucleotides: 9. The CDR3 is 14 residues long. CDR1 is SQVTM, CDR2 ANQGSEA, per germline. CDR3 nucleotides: TGCAGCGCCTCCCCTAGCGGGAGCTTCTACGAGCAGTACTTC. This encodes CSASPSGSFYEQYF.

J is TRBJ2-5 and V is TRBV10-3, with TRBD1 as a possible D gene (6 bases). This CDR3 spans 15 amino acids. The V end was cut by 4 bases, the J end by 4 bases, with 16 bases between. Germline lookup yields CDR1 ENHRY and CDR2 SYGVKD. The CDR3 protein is CAISGQTGRAETQYF. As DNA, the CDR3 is TGTGCCATCAGTGGCCAGACAGGCCGCGCAGAGACCCAGTACTTC.

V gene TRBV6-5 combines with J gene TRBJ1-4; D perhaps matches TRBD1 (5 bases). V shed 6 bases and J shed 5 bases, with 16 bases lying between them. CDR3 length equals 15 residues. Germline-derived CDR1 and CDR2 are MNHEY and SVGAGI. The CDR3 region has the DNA TGTGCCAGCAGGACCAGGGAAACTGCGAATGAAAAACTGTTTTTT. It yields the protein CASRTRETANEKLFF.

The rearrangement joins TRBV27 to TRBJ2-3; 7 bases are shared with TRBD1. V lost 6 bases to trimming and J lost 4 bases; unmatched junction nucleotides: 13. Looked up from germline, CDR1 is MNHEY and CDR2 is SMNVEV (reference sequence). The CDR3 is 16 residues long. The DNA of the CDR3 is TGTGCCAGCAGCCGCGGAACAGGGGTGGGCCCAGATACGCAGTATTTT. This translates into CASSRGTGVGPDTQYF.

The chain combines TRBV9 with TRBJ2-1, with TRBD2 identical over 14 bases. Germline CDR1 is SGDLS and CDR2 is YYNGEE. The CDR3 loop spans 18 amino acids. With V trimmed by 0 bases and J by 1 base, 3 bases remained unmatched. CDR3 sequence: CASSVGGTSGSSYNEQFF. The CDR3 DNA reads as TGTGCCAGCAGCGTAGGGGGGACTAGCGGGAGTTCCTACAATGAGCAGTTCTTC.

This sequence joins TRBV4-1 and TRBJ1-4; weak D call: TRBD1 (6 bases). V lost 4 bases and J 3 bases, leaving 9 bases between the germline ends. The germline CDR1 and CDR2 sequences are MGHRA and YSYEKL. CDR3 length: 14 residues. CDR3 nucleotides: TGCGCCAGCAGCCGTGGACAGTCTAATGAAAAACTGTTTTTT. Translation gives CASSRGQSNEKLFF.

CDR3 loop: CASSKGQKNNQPQHF. CDR3 nucleotides: TGTGCCAGTAGTAAGGGACAGAAGAACAATCAGCCCCAGCATTTT. The chain employs TRBV19 and TRBJ1-5; 7 bases are shared with TRBD1. Germline V CDR1 and CDR2: LNHDA, SQIVND (reference sequence). V shed 4 bases, J shed 3 bases, and the junction held 6 bases outside the gene matches. The length of the CDR3 is 15 residues.